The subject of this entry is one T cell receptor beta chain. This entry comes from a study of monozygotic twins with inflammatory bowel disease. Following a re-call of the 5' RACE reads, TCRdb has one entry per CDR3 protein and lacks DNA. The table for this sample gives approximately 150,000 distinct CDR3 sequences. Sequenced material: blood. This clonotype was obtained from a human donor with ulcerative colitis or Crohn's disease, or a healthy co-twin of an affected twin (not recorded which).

CDR3: CASSFVPDETQYF. The genes are TRBV11-3 and TRBJ2-5. Germline V lookup: CDR1 SGHNT, CDR2 YENEEA. This CDR3 comprises 13 residues.